The rows below give T cell receptor beta chains drawn from one sample of a study of cytomegalovirus exposure and HLA in healthy donors. Clones were sequenced by immunoSEQ multiplex PCR, and TCRdb holds only the in-frame ones, with some missing. The profile shows about 120,000 clones, about 80% of them singletons. The sample taken for sequencing was PBMCs. The receptors come from a man aged 55 to 70 in good health and CMV-seropositive. The CDR3 runs from the conserved cysteine through the conserved F or W. The D gene is left open where the match is weak. Size is stated for part of the rows, as once, few or many counts, or as a class when the clone is expanded.

abundance	d_gene	j_gene	v_gene	CDR3aa	CDR3nt
few	TRBD2	TRBJ2-1	TRBV5-5	CASSLASGLYNEQFF	TGTGCCAGCAGCTTGGCCTCGGGACTATACAATGAGCAGTTCTTC
NA	NA	TRBJ1-3	TRBV10-3	CAISDREGNTIYF	TGTGCCATCAGTGATAGGGAGGGAAACACCATATATTTT
NA	NA	TRBJ2-2	TRBV6-6	CASNPQGNTGELFF	TGTGCCAGCAATCCACAGGGGAACACCGGGGAGCTGTTTTTT
few	NA	TRBJ2-1	TRBV7-9	CASSLLYHNEQFF	TGTGCCAGCAGCCTCCTCTACCACAATGAGCAGTTCTTC
NA	NA	TRBJ1-1	TRBV2	CASTVRWDTEAFF	TGTGCCAGCACGGTCAGGTGGGACACTGAAGCTTTCTTT
NA	TRBD1	TRBJ1-2	TRBV5-1	CASRPGTANYGYTF	TGCGCCAGCAGGCCCGGGACAGCTAACTATGGCTACACCTTC
NA	TRBD2	TRBJ2-1	TRBV7-3	CASSLPTSGVNEQFF	TGTGCCAGCAGCTTACCGACTAGCGGGGTGAATGAGCAGTTCTTC
few	TRBD1	TRBJ1-1	TRBV14	CASSQVQGLWNTEAFF	TGTGCCAGCAGCCAAGTACAGGGGCTATGGAACACTGAAGCTTTCTTT
NA	NA	TRBJ1-1	TRBV27	CASKPGGGTTEAFF	TGTGCCAGCAAACCGGGAGGGGGGACCACTGAAGCTTTCTTT
NA	NA	TRBJ2-4	TRBV6-6	CASSYRQGNIQYF	TGTGCCAGCAGTTACCGGCAGGGGAACATTCAGTACTTC
NA	NA	TRBJ1-3	TRBV2	CASSQLDRISGNTIYF	TGTGCCAGCAGCCAGCTTGACAGGATCTCTGGAAACACCATATATTTT
NA	TRBD1	TRBJ1-5	TRBV6-5	CASSWDRNQPQHF	TGTGCCAGCAGTTGGGACAGAAATCAGCCCCAGCATTTT
NA	NA	TRBJ2-2	TRBV2	CASSELYAGELFF	TGTGCCAGCAGTGAATTGTATGCCGGGGAGCTGTTTTTT
NA	NA	TRBJ2-7	TRBV2	CASSEAGEVGTANYEQYF	TGTGCCAGCAGTGAAGCGGGGGAGGTAGGGACAGCGAACTACGAGCAGTACTTC
NA	TRBD1	TRBJ1-1	TRBV5-1	CASSFETGGLTEAFF	TGCGCCAGCAGCTTTGAAACAGGGGGCCTCACTGAAGCTTTCTTT
NA	TRBD1	TRBJ2-7	TRBV30	CAWEDRRGEQYF	TGTGCCTGGGAGGACAGGCGTGGGGAGCAGTACTTC
once	TRBD1	TRBJ2-7	TRBV19	CASRKNSFRDSANEQYF	TGTGCCAGTAGGAAAAACTCTTTCCGGGACAGCGCCAACGAGCAGTACTTC
NA	NA	TRBJ1-1	TRBV5-6	CASSSLPTPEAFF	TGTGCCAGCAGCTCCCTTCCGACTCCTGAAGCTTTCTTT
few	TRBD1	TRBJ2-2	TRBV7-6	CASSLETGLNTGELFF	TGTGCCAGCAGCTTAGAGACAGGGTTGAACACCGGGGAGCTGTTTTTT
NA	TRBD2	TRBJ2-3	TRBV19	CASIQTSGSITDTQYF	TGTGCCAGTATACAGACTAGCGGGAGTATAACAGATACGCAGTATTTT
NA	NA	TRBJ1-2	TRBV6-5	CASSYLITGNYGYTF	TGTGCCAGCAGTTACTTGATTACAGGCAACTATGGCTACACCTTC
few	NA	TRBJ2-1	TRBV10-3	CAISDERSDEQFF	TGTGCCATCAGTGACGAGAGATCGGATGAGCAGTTCTTC
NA	NA	TRBJ1-1	TRBV7-9	CSSRLRRIGGWDTEAFF	TGTTCCAGCAGATTAAGGAGGATTGGGGGGTGGGACACTGAAGCTTTCTTT
NA	TRBD1	TRBJ1-1	TRBV18	CASSPRRDRGEAFF	TGTGCCAGCTCACCACGCCGGGACAGGGGTGAAGCTTTCTTT
NA	NA	TRBJ1-2	TRBV14	CASRQSGNYGYTF	TGTGCCAGCCGGCAATCGGGGAATTATGGCTACACCTTC
NA	TRBD2	TRBJ2-7	TRBV4-1	CASSYPGGAYEQYF	TGCGCCAGCAGCTACCCCGGGGGGGCCTACGAGCAGTACTTC
few	TRBD1	TRBJ1-1	TRBV19	CASSYRGTEAFF	TGTGCCAGTAGTTACAGGGGCACTGAAGCTTTCTTT
NA	TRBD2	TRBJ2-7	TRBV19	CASSSTSGTYEQYF	TGTGCCAGTAGTTCGACTAGCGGTACCTACGAGCAGTACTTC
NA	TRBD1	TRBJ2-5	TRBV5-1	CASSLHRGEETQYF	TGCGCCAGCAGCTTGCACAGGGGGGAAGAGACCCAGTACTTC
NA	TRBD1	TRBJ2-7	TRBV27	CASRPGQNLNYEQYF	TGTGCCAGCAGACCGGGACAGAACCTCAACTACGAGCAGTACTTC
NA	NA	TRBJ2-2	TRBV7-8	CASSLQGRSNTGELFF	TGTGCCAGCAGCTTACAGGGCCGGTCGAACACCGGGGAGCTGTTTTTT
few	NA	TRBJ1-2	TRBV5-4	CASSPGTTNYGYTF	TGTGCCAGCAGCCCGGGGACAACTAACTATGGCTACACCTTC
once	TRBD1	TRBJ2-5	TRBV15	CATSKNMGQQETQYF	TGTGCCACCAGCAAGAATATGGGACAGCAAGAGACCCAGTACTTC
NA	NA	TRBJ2-7	TRBV7-7	CASSLATGTYEQYF	TGTGCTAGCAGCTTAGCGACGGGGACCTACGAGCAGTACTTC
NA	NA	TRBJ1-4	TRBV5-1	CASSPETGLNEKLFF	TGCGCCAGCAGCCCGGAGACAGGCCTTAATGAAAAACTGTTTTTT
NA	NA	TRBJ2-7	TRBV11-2	CASSSTTGSYEQYF	TGTGCCAGCAGCTCCACAACAGGCTCCTACGAGCAGTACTTC
NA	NA	TRBJ2-7	TRBV28	CASSLPYRAEQYF	TGTGCCAGCAGTCTCCCCTACAGGGCCGAGCAGTACTTC
NA	NA	TRBJ2-3	TRBV28	CASSLQSQLGTDTQYF	TGTGCCAGCAGTTTACAATCCCAGTTGGGCACAGATACGCAGTATTTT
once	NA	TRBJ1-1	TRBV5-6	CASSPGGLNTEAFF	TGTGCCAGCAGCCCGGGGGGGTTAAACACTGAAGCTTTCTTT
NA	NA	TRBJ1-2	TRBV11-2	CASSCMARGYTF	TGTGCCAGCAGCTGCATGGCGAGGGGCTACACCTTC
few	TRBD1	TRBJ2-4	TRBV30	CAWNRGSKNIQYF	TGTGCCTGGAACAGGGGTTCCAAAAACATTCAGTACTTC
once	NA	TRBJ1-1	TRBV6-5	CASSYRVLNTEAFF	TGTGCCAGCAGTTACAGAGTATTGAACACTGAAGCTTTCTTT
NA	TRBD2	TRBJ2-3	TRBV5-1	CASSLAPSGGTDTQYF	TGCGCCAGCAGCTTGGCCCCTAGCGGGGGCACAGATACGCAGTATTTT
NA	NA	TRBJ2-1	TRBV5-1	CASSLDGSSYNEQFF	TGCGCCAGCAGCTTGGACGGGAGCTCCTACAATGAGCAGTTCTTC
few	NA	TRBJ1-1	TRBV4-1	CASSQRTAMNTEAFF	TGCGCCAGCAGCCAGCGGACAGCCATGAACACTGAAGCTTTCTTT
NA	NA	TRBJ1-4	TRBV30	CAWSVRTALEKLFF	TGTGCCTGGAGTGTACGGACAGCCCTAGAAAAACTGTTTTTT
NA	NA	TRBJ2-3	TRBV7-9	CASSAKPGSTDTQYF	TGTGCCAGCAGCGCCAAGCCGGGGTCCACAGATACGCAGTATTTT
NA	NA	TRBJ2-7	TRBV6-5	CASSYSAPYEQYF	TGTGCCAGCAGTTACTCGGCCCCCTACGAGCAGTACTTC
NA	TRBD1	TRBJ1-2	TRBV7-3	CASSGSGGGYTF	TGTGCCAGCAGCGGTTCAGGGGGTGGCTACACCTTC
NA	TRBD1	TRBJ1-1	TRBV18	CASSPPTGARGEAFF	TGTGCCAGCTCACCTCCGACAGGGGCCAGGGGTGAAGCTTTCTTT
few	TRBD2	TRBJ2-1	TRBV27	CASSSTTSGIYNEQFF	TGTGCCAGCAGTTCCACCACTAGCGGGATCTACAATGAGCAGTTCTTC
NA	NA	TRBJ2-5	TRBV10-1	CASSERDRRQMSKYF	TGCGCCAGCAGTGAGAGAGACAGGCGCCAAATGAGTAAGTACTTC
once	TRBD1	TRBJ1-4	TRBV30	CAWSVLGDSPNEKLFF	TGTGCCTGGAGTGTACTGGGGGACAGCCCTAATGAAAAACTGTTTTTT
NA	NA	TRBJ2-4	TRBV5-1	CASSLDNKNIQYF	TGCGCCAGCAGCTTGGACAACAAAAACATTCAGTACTTC
NA	NA	TRBJ1-2	TRBV2	CASLLARGTNGYTF	TGTGCCAGTCTTTTAGCCAGGGGCACAAATGGCTACACCTTC